These 9 T cell receptor beta chains were sequenced from one sample in a study of neurological immune-mediated disorders. TCRdb re-called the 5' RACE reads with MiXCR, one entry per CDR3 protein. Of 40,000 or so distinct CDR3 sequences listed, 12% to 15% are singletons. The specimen sequenced was PBMCs. Receptors were obtained from a woman aged 50 to 65 with HTLV-1-associated myelopathy (HAM/TSP).

CDR3 region: CASSSPGLADQETQYF. CDR3 nucleotides: TGTGCCAGCAGCTCTCCGGGACTAGCGGACCAAGAGACCCAGTACTTC. V usage is TRBV21-1 and J usage is TRBJ2-5; TRBD2, as called in the table, went unchecked against the DNA. TRBV21-1 is a recognized pseudogene. This CDR3 is built from 16 residues.

The table lists this clonotype with many counts. V and J are TRBV5-8 and TRBJ1-1; D is ambiguous. The CDR3 has 17 amino acids. V was shortened by 4 bases and J by 0 bases, with 19 bases between the two germline ends. Germline loops: CDR1 SGHTS, CDR2 YDEGEE. In DNA, the CDR3 is TGTGCCAGCAGCCCCCTCGGCCACAGACGTTTGAACACTGAAGCTTTCTTT. This encodes CASSPLGHRRLNTEAFF.

This clonotype has a count of ten or more. The V call is TRBV29-1, the J call TRBJ2-7, with D perhaps matching TRBD1 (5 bases). There are 11 residues in the CDR3. Between the trimmed V and J ends, which lost 6 bases and 2 bases, there was a span of 8 bases. Germline loops: CDR1 SQVTM, CDR2 ANQGSEA. The CDR3 DNA sequence: TGCAGCGTGACAGTTACCTACGAGCAGTACTTC. It is translated as CSVTVTYEQYF.

This rearrangement joins TRBV11-2 to TRBJ2-3, with 11 bases identical to TRBD2. The CDR3 covers 16 residues. Germline V gene sequence: CDR1 SGHAT, CDR2 FQNNGV. Unmatched junction bases numbered 3, after V lost 1 base and J lost 3 bases. The CDR3, as DNA: TGTGCCAGCAGCTTAGGACTAGCGGGGAGGACAGATACGCAGTATTTT. It specifies CASSLGLAGRTDTQYF.

At least ten counts were recorded for this clonotype. The chain recombines TRBV7-2 with TRBJ2-5, with 12 positions matching TRBD2. Germline values: CDR1 SGHTA, CDR2 FQGNSA. The CDR3 sequence is 16 residues long. After removal of 3 bases from V and 5 bases from J, the junction contained 7 bases not matched to a gene. CDR3 sequence reads: CASSFLSSGRGETQYF. Here the CDR3 DNA reads TGTGCCAGCAGCTTTCTTTCTAGCGGGAGGGGGGAGACCCAGTACTTC.

There are many counts of this clonotype. The V and J genes are TRBV5-1 and TRBJ1-5, with D possibly matching TRBD1 (5 bases). From germline, CDR1 is SGHRS and CDR2 YFSETQ. The ends were cut back, 4 bases at V and 0 bases at J, with 14 bases in the middle. This CDR3 spans 16 amino acids. CDR3 loop: CASSPGGGYSNQPQHF. CDR3 sequence (DNA): TGCGCCAGCAGCCCGGGGGGTGGATATAGCAATCAGCCCCAGCATTTT.

This clonotype has a count of ten or more. The rearrangement joins TRBV7-9 to TRBJ2-1, with 8 bases aligning to TRBD1. After removal of 5 bases from V and 8 bases from J, the junction contained 17 bases not matched to a gene. Per the germline V gene, CDR1 is SEHNR and CDR2 is FQNEAQ (reference sequence). This CDR3 has 17 amino acids. The CDR3 region is CASSPPLRQGRYYEQFF. The CDR3, as DNA: TGTGCCAGCAGCCCCCCTCTTAGACAGGGGCGGTACTATGAGCAGTTCTTC.

This clonotype was detected ten times or more. This chain joins TRBV9 and TRBJ2-3; the D is unclear. V was clipped by 0 bases and J by 1 base, with 3 bases between them. The CDR3 consists of 13 residues. Germline CDR1 reads SGDLS; CDR2 reads YYNGEE. The CDR3 DNA sequence: TGTGCCAGCAGCGTAGGTGGCACAGATACGCAGTATTTT. Amino acid sequence: CASSVGGTDTQYF.

This clonotype was seen repeatedly, ten times or more. The J gene is TRBJ2-3, the V gene TRBV28, with D perhaps matching TRBD2 (5 bases). The V end was cut by 6 bases, the J end by 1 base, with 26 bases between. This CDR3 spans 19 amino acids. CDR1 is MDHEN and CDR2 is SYDVKM in the germline V gene. The CDR3 coding sequence is TGTGCCAGCAGCCCTGTACCCCTTTGGGGAGTGCGACGCACAGATACGCAGTATTTT. This encodes CASSPVPLWGVRRTDTQYF.